Listed here is a single T cell receptor beta chain. Trimming left V 6 bases short and J 1 base short, with 4 bases between. The CDR3 covers 11 residues. CDR1 and CDR2 (germline): SEHNR, FQNEAQ (reference sequence). This specimen comes from a study of blood T cell repertoires in COVID-19. Looking at the study overall: The samples span acute and convalescent COVID-19 from the United States, Italy and Spain.

Assay used: immunoSEQ multiplex PCR; TCRdb lists only in-frame clones, some missing. The sample gives 150,000 to 200,000 clones, around 86% of which show up once; nearly 8.5% is in the top ten. This receptor was obtained from a man aged 60-69 years with acute or convalescent COVID-19. The rearrangement uses TRBV7-9 and TRBJ2-7, with D hard to call. Input material: peripheral blood. CDR3 residues: CASSASYEQYF. DNA for the CDR3: TGTGCCAGCAGTGCGTCCTACGAGCAGTACTTC. The full variable domain, its missing parts supplied by reference TRBV7-9 and TRBJ2-7, is DTGVSQNPRHKITKRGQNVTFRCDPISEHNRLYWYRQTLGQGPEFLTYFQNEAQLEKSRLLSDRFSAERPKGSFSTLEIQRTEQGDSAMYLCASSASYEQYFGPGTRLTVT.